Given below is one T cell receptor (beta chain) in context. The CDR3 runs to 14 residues. The germline V gene has CDR1 MNHEY and CDR2 SMNVEV (reference sequence). V lost 3 bases and J lost 5; bases outside the gene matches: 6. This record comes from a study of blood T cell repertoires in COVID-19. Study information: Sources were T cells, B-cell-depleted T cells, or PBMCs; the material itself was cDNA or gDNA.

Under the authors' procedure: Estimation of nucleated cell counts relied on the amplification of reference gene primers. Method: immunoSEQ multiplex PCR; TCRdb's copy keeps in-frame clones and lacks some. The D gene and trimming were derived from the DNA, and the V and J assignments and clone size from that table. The sample has over 150,000 clones; 90% to 95% are singletons. The sequence was obtained from a man aged 45-60 years with acute or convalescent COVID-19. Sequences were obtained from peripheral blood. V is TRBV27 and J is TRBJ1-1, with 7 nucleotides matching TRBD1. CDR3 region: CASSFEGAMTEAFF. CDR3 sequence (DNA): TGTGCCAGCAGTTTTGAGGGGGCTATGACTGAAGCTTTCTTT.